The source of this TCR beta chain is a study of cytomegalovirus exposure and HLA in healthy donors. Study details: A later analysis reported the 130 or so validation repertoires used the same platform as the 666 first-cohort repertoires. Regarding the study as a whole: The authors listed 180 or so TCR beta chains as cytomegalovirus-associated. There were some public TCRs occurring in many donors, but most TCR sequences were rare.

As to this clone: Its antigen is not identified.

Produced via immunoSEQ multiplex PCR; TCRdb's table is partial and in-frame only. The sample yields roughly 70,000 clones, approximately 93% seen once. Trimming left V 4 bases short and J 5 bases short, with 5 bases between. Germline V gene lookup returns CDR1 MDHEN and CDR2 SYDVKM. CDR3 length: 11 amino acids. Source material: PBMCs. The clonotype originates from a man aged 18 to 35 in good health and CMV-seropositive. The chain uses TRBV28 and TRBJ1-1; no definite D call. The CDR3 nucleotides are TGTGCCAGCAGTTCACGGACTGAAGCTTTCTTT. This translates into CASSSRTEAFF.